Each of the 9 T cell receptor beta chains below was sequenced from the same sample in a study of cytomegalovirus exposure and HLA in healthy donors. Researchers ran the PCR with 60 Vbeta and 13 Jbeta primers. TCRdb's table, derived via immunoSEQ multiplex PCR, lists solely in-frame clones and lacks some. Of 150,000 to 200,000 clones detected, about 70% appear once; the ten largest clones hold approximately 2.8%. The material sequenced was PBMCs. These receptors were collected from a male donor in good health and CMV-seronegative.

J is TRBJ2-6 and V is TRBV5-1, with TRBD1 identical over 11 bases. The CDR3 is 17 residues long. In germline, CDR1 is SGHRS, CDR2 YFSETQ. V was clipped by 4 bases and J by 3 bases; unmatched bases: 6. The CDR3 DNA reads TGCGCCAGCAGCCAGCGGACAGGGGGCTATGGGGCCAACGTCCTGACTTTC. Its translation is CASSQRTGGYGANVLTF.

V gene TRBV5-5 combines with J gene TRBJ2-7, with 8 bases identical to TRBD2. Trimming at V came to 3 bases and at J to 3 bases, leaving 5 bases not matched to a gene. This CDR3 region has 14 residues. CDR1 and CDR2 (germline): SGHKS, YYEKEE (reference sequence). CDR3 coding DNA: TGTGCCAGCAGCTCTCCCGGGGGGGGCTACGAGCAGTACTTC. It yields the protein CASSSPGGGYEQYF.

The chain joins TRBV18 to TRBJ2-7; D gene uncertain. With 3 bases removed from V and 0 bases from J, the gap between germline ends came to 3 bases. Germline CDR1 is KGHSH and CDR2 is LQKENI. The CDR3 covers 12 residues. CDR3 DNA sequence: TGTGCCAGCTCACCGGCCTCCTACGAGCAGTACTTC. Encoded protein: CASSPASYEQYF.

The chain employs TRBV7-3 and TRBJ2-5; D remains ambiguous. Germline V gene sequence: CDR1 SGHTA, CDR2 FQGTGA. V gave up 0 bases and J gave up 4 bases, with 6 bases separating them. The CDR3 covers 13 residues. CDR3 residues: CASSLTSPETQYF. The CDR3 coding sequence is TGTGCCAGCAGCTTAACCTCCCCAGAGACCCAGTACTTC. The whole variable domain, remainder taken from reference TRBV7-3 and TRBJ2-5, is GAGVSQTPSNKVTEKGKYVELRCDPISGHTALYWYRQSLGQGPEFLIYFQGTGAADDSGLPNDRFFAVRPEGSVSTLKIQRTERGDSAVYLCASSLTSPETQYFGPGTRLLVL.

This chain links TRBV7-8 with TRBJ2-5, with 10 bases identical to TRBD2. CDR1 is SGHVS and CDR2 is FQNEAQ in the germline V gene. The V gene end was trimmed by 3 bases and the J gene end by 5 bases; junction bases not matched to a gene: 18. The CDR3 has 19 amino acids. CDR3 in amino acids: CASSFAPGLARGGWETQYF. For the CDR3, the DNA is TGTGCCAGCAGCTTTGCTCCGGGACTAGCGAGAGGAGGCTGGGAGACCCAGTACTTC. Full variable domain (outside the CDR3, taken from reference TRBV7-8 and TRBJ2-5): GAGVSQSPRYKVAKRGQDVALRCDPISGHVSLFWYQQALGQGPEFLTYFQNEAQLDKSGLPSDRFFAERPEGSVSTLKIQRTQQEDSAVYLCASSFAPGLARGGWETQYFGPGTRLLVL.

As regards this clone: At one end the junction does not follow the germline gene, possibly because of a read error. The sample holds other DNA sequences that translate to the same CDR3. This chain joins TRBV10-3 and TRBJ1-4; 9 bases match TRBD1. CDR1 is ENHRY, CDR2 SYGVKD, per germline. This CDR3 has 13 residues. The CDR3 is CAAGDRDHEKLFF. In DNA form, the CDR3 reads TGTGCCGCCGGGGACAGGGATCATGAAAAACTATTTTTT.

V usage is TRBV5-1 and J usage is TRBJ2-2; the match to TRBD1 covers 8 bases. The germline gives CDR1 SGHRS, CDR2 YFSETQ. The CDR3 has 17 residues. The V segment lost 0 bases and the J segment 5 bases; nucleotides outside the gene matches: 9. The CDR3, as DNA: TGCGCCAGCAGCTTGGCAGGGGGCGCCGGGTGGACCGGGGAGCTGTTTTTT. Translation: CASSLAGGAGWTGELFF.

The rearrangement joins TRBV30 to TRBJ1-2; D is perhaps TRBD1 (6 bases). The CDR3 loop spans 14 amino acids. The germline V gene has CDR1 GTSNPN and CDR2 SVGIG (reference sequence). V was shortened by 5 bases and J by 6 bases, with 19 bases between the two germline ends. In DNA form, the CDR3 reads TGTGCCTGGGCCCCAAGGGGTAACAGGGATGGCTACACCTTC. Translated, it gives CAWAPRGNRDGYTF.

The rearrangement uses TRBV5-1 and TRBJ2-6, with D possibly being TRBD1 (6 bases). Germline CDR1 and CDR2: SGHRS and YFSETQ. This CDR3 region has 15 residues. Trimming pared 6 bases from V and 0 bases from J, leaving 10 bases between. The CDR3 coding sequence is TGCGCCAGCACCACAGGGAACTCTGGGGCCAACGTCCTGACTTTC. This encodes CASTTGNSGANVLTF.